The sequence of this T cell receptor beta chain was determined in a study of PD-L1 blockade in urothelial cancer. Regarding time point: pretreatment peripheral blood. Added to each PCR by spiking were synthetic TCR analog templates. Sequencing used immunoSEQ multiplex PCR; TCRdb keeps in-frame clones, though not all of them. This repertoire shows around 82,000 clones, roughly 84% found once; its top ten account for around 2%. CDR3 length: 16 residues. Trimming took 1 base from V and 5 from J, leaving 15 bases between them. The germline V gene encodes CDR1 SGHTS and CDR2 YDEGEE. The rearrangement joins TRBV5-8 to TRBJ2-2; D might be TRBD2 (7 bases). Material: PBMCs, obtained around atezolizumab (anti-PD-L1) treatment. This sequence originates from a man aged 60-69 years with urothelial cancer. CDR3 protein: CASSLSRGARTGELFF. CDR3 DNA: TGTGCCAGCAGCTTGAGTCGGGGGGCGAGGACCGGGGAGCTGTTTTTT.